This section outlines one T cell receptor (beta chain) sequence together with its context. The antigen this receptor binds is unknown. The sample holds no much larger clone one base away, and base qualities are not on file. These data belong to a study of blood T cell repertoires in COVID-19 (dated by TCRdb to 2020 to 2021). Regarding the complete study: Samples covering the acute and convalescent phases of COVID-19 were provided by collaborators in the United States, Italy and Spain. Where available, HLA class I and class II types were obtained from metadata supplied by the sample provider rather than from assay-based typing. Samples were obtained from the ongoing ImmuneRACE study (first 160 participants) and from 1,254 subjects provided by 6 global collaborators. Sample metadata almost always included a de-identified subject ID, COVID-19 status, age in years and sex. The prospective study material was composed of cDNA or gDNA derived from T cells, B-cell-depleted T cells, or PBMCs. The repertoires were released in a freely available public database meant as a resource for research on the immune response to SARS-CoV-2. The dataset comprised deeply sampled blood TCRbeta repertoires from subjects exposed to, actively infected with, or recovered from COVID-19. General study outcomes and caveats: The quantity of clinical and demographic metadata differed by source and by participant and was supplied without curation.

The immunoSEQ Assay, a bias-controlled multiplex PCR, was used to amplify TCRbeta CDR3 regions from genomic DNA. The published analysis was carried out like this. Within the assay, amplification of reference gene primers was used to estimate how many nucleated cells each sample contained. To quantify the absolute abundance of each unique TCRbeta CDR3 rearrangement, sequence reads were collapsed and filtered. For each sample, productive Simpson clonality was calculated as the square root of Simpson's diversity index across productive rearrangements. TCRdb retrieved this table from immuneACCESS and kept in-frame rearrangements only. Not all clones are present; in checked studies, unresolved V genes account for under half, and no reason is known for the remainder. V, J and clone size reflect that table, while D and trimming were determined from the DNA. The sample table contains some 260,000 clones; only one count was recorded for 75% to 90% of them. Of the sample, 10% is held by the ten largest clones.

From its cysteine to its phenylalanine, the CDR3 spans 15 amino acids. The entry retains the CDR3 DNA only, 45 bases that are in frame from base 1. V loses 2 bases of germline sequence and J loses 8 bases, and the interval between the two ends is 16 bases. According to the germline V gene, CDR1 reads LGHNA and CDR2 reads YSLEER. One collaborating source in Seattle enrolled patients while the patients were actively infected and followed the patients over time throughout the course of disease. Collaborating institutions collected whole blood in K2EDTA tubes following their own protocols. For TCRbeta analysis, collaborators shipped samples as frozen whole blood, isolated PBMCs, or DNA extracted from either of those sample types.

The clonotype originates from a woman aged 70 to 79 with COVID-19, enrolled during active disease. The sequence links TRBV4-3 to TRBJ2-1, and possibly TRBD2, on 6 matching bases. The sequenced sample was peripheral blood. The DNA reads TGCGCCAGCAGCCAAAAATTTGGGGGGTGGGATGAGCAGTTCTTC. Its protein product is CASSQKFGGWDEQFF.